Shown below are 27 T cell receptor beta chains from a single sample sequenced in a study of T cell responses to AZD1222 COVID-19 vaccine. TCRdb's table, derived via immunoSEQ multiplex PCR, lists solely in-frame clones and lacks some. The sample includes 100,000 to 150,000 clones, about 90% of them seen just once. The sequenced sample was peripheral blood, obtained on day 0 of MenACWY control vaccination. Receptors were obtained from an adult in good health.

Only one count was recorded for this clone. Other nucleotide sequences in the sample specify the same CDR3. The gene calls are TRBV29-1 and TRBJ2-7, with 10 bases that match TRBD1. The length of the CDR3 is 12 residues. V dropped 6 bases and J dropped 1; count of bases not matched to a gene: 0. The germline CDR1 and CDR2 sequences are SQVTM and ANQGSEA. The CDR3 loop is CSVGQGSYEQYF. The CDR3 DNA reads as TGCAGCGTGGGACAGGGGTCCTACGAGCAGTACTTC.

CDR3 DNA sequence: TGTGCCAGCAGCGGTAAGGACAGAAAAGCCTACGAGCAGTACTTC. Its protein product is CASSGKDRKAYEQYF. V usage is TRBV5-8 and J usage is TRBJ2-7; a possible D gene is TRBD1 (6 bases). There are 15 residues in the CDR3. Germline CDR1 is SGHTS and CDR2 is YDEGEE. With 4 bases removed from V and 2 bases from J, the gap between germline ends came to 16 bases.

V usage is TRBV10-3 and J usage is TRBJ2-3; D gene uncertain. The CDR3 has 14 amino acids. Germline V gene sequence: CDR1 ENHRY, CDR2 SYGVKD. V was pared by 6 bases and J by 1 base, with 11 bases between. The chain's CDR3 is CAISLPGGTDTQYF. The DNA of the CDR3 is TGTGCCATCAGCCTCCCGGGTGGCACAGATACGCAGTATTTT.

This rearrangement joins TRBV29-1 to TRBJ1-5, with 8 bases lining up with TRBD1. This CDR3 is 13 amino acids long. With 6 bases clipped from V and 1 base from J, the junction kept 2 bases outside the gene matches. CDR1 and CDR2 from the germline V gene are SQVTM and ANQGSEA. The chain's CDR3 is CSVRDRSNQPQHF. Here the CDR3 DNA reads TGCAGCGTAAGGGACAGGAGCAATCAGCCCCAGCATTTT. Together with reference TRBV29-1 and TRBJ1-5, the CDR3 gives the full variable domain: SAVISQKPSRDICQRGTSLTIQCQVDSQVTMMFWYRQQPGQSLTLIATANQGSEATYESGFVIDKFPISRPNLTFSTLTVSNMSPEDSSIYLCSVRDRSNQPQHFGDGTRLSIL.

The chain's CDR3 is CASSEAETGKETQYF. CDR3 in DNA: TGTGCCAGCAGTGAAGCCGAGACAGGGAAAGAGACCCAGTACTTC. The chain carries TRBV2 and TRBJ2-5, with 7 nucleotides matching TRBD1. This CDR3 comprises 15 residues. From germline, CDR1 is SNHLY and CDR2 FYNNEI. The ends lost 0 bases at V and 3 bases at J; junction bases unmatched: 4.

The gene calls are TRBV9 and TRBJ2-7; D ambiguous. V lost 1 base and J 2 bases, leaving 10 bases between the germline ends. In germline, CDR1 is SGDLS, CDR2 YYNGEE. The CDR3 runs 14 residues. The CDR3 sequence is CASSVTGKPYEQYF. The CDR3 bases are TGTGCCAGCAGCGTAACCGGTAAACCCTACGAGCAGTACTTC.

V is TRBV30 and J is TRBJ1-2; TRBD1 matches 7 bases. V dropped 3 bases and J dropped 1; count of bases not matched to a gene: 5. The CDR3 has 14 residues. Germline loops: CDR1 GTSNPN, CDR2 SVGIG (reference sequence). The CDR3 DNA reads as TGTGCCTGGAGAGACAGGGTGGTTAACTATGGCTACACCTTC. Amino acids: CAWRDRVVNYGYTF. Together with reference TRBV30 and TRBJ1-2, the CDR3 gives the full variable domain: SQTIHQWPATLVQPVGSPLSLECTVEGTSNPNLYWYRQAAGRGLQLLFYSVGIGQISSEVPQNLSASRPQDRQFILSSKKLLLSDSGFYLCAWRDRVVNYGYTFGSGTRLTVV.

The rearrangement uses TRBV27 and TRBJ2-2; TRBD2 matches 13 bases. Losses at the gene ends were 4 bases for V and 2 bases for J; bases not matched to a gene: 4. The CDR3 length is 17 residues. CDR1 and CDR2 (germline): MNHEY, SMNVEV (reference sequence). CDR3 region: CASSSRTSGRNTGELFF. CDR3 bases: TGTGCCAGCAGTTCCCGGACTAGCGGGAGAAACACCGGGGAGCTGTTTTTT.

The chain couples TRBV30 to TRBJ2-3; D is unresolved. This CDR3 comprises 12 residues. Trimming pared 0 bases from V and 4 bases from J, leaving 5 bases between. Germline-derived CDR1 and CDR2 are GTSNPN and SVGIG (reference sequence). DNA of the CDR3: TGTGCCTGGAGTGTACGGCCAGATACGCAGTATTTT. Its translation is CAWSVRPDTQYF.

The rearrangement joins TRBV19 to TRBJ1-2; 10 positions agree with TRBD1. V shed 4 bases, J shed 4 bases, and the junction held 9 bases outside the gene matches. The CDR3 spans 16 residues. Germline CDR1 LNHDA, CDR2 SQIVND (reference sequence). The CDR3 reads CASSSTGTGAFYGYTF. CDR3 nucleotides: TGTGCCAGTAGTAGTACCGGGACAGGGGCCTTCTATGGCTACACCTTC.

The V call is TRBV6-4, the J call TRBJ1-2; 8 positions agree with TRBD1. The V gene end was trimmed by 3 bases and the J gene end by 1 base; junction bases not matched to a gene: 4. CDR3 length: 15 residues. Germline CDR1 and CDR2: MRHNA and SNTAGT. The CDR3 sequence is CASSDRTGNNYGYTF. The CDR3, as DNA: TGTGCCAGCAGTGATCGGACAGGGAATAACTATGGCTACACCTTC.

The CDR3 region is CASSHPREQPQHF. The CDR3 DNA reads as TGTGCCAGCAGCCATCCCCGGGAACAGCCCCAGCATTTT. This chain links TRBV4-2 with TRBJ1-5; D gene ambiguous. The CDR3 extends over 13 amino acids. CDR1 and CDR2 (germline): LGHNA, YNFKEQ. V lost 3 bases and J 7 bases, leaving 10 bases between the germline ends.

The genes are TRBV7-2 and TRBJ2-7; D perhaps matches TRBD2 (5 bases). V lost 3 bases to trimming and J lost 2 bases, with 11 bases between them. Germline assignment: CDR1 SGHTA and CDR2 FQGNSA. CDR3 length equals 14 residues. CDR3 bases: TGTGCCAGCAGCTTTGACTATCCCCCCTACGAGCAGTACTTC. It specifies CASSFDYPPYEQYF.

The gene calls are TRBV4-1 and TRBJ2-7; 10 nucleotides line up with TRBD1. The CDR3 has 15 residues. The V gene end was trimmed by 2 bases and the J gene end by 5 bases; junction bases not matched to a gene: 6. CDR1 is MGHRA and CDR2 is YSYEKL in the germline V gene. The CDR3 nucleotides are TGCGCCAGCAGCCAACGACAGGGGGCGCCCCACGAGCAGTACTTC. Residues: CASSQRQGAPHEQYF.

This chain connects TRBV21-1 to TRBJ2-7; TRBD2, the table's D call, lacks a check against the DNA. TRBV21-1 is a pseudogene. There are 19 residues in the CDR3. The CDR3 reads CASSTIGTSGGSVGDEQYF. The CDR3 nucleotides read TGTGCCAGCAGCACTATCGGGACTAGCGGTGGGTCGGTTGGCGACGAGCAGTACTTC.

J is TRBJ1-1 and V is TRBV5-1, with a possible D match to TRBD1 (6 bases). Trimming took off 7 bases at V and 1 base at J, with 11 bases between the two ends. The length of the CDR3 is 13 residues. Germline values: CDR1 SGHRS, CDR2 YFSETQ. The CDR3 here is CASRQVENTEAFF. The CDR3 DNA reads TGCGCCAGCCGACAGGTGGAGAACACTGAAGCTTTCTTT.

The genes are TRBV29-1 and TRBJ2-7; TRBD1 aligns across 8 bases. The trim removed 6 bases at V and 3 bases at J, leaving 4 bases unmatched. This CDR3 is built from 12 residues. Germline CDR1 is SQVTM and CDR2 is ANQGSEA. The DNA of the CDR3 is TGCAGCGTCAAGGACAGGGTCTACGAGCAGTACTTC. Translation: CSVKDRVYEQYF.

As to this clone: The junction and the germline gene differ at one end; a read error may be behind it. This chain links TRBV3-1 (or the pseudogene TRBV3-2) with TRBJ2-7; TRBD2 agrees at 11 bases. Germline lookup yields CDR1 LGHDT and CDR2 YNNKEL (reference sequence). The CDR3 spans 15 residues. The CDR3 is CASSTTSGRYYGQYF. CDR3 nucleotide sequence: TGTGCCAGCAGCACCACTAGCGGGAGATACTACGGGCAGTACTTC.

The chain links TRBV28 to TRBJ2-2; TRBD1 is a possible D gene (6 bases). CDR1 and CDR2 from the germline V gene are MDHEN and SYDVKM. The CDR3 has 13 residues. V dropped 6 bases and J dropped 6 bases, with 11 bases sitting between them. The CDR3 nucleotides read TGTGCCAGCAGAGATTACAGGGCCGGGGAGCTGTTTTTT. This sequence encodes CASRDYRAGELFF. The whole variable domain, filled in from reference TRBV28 and TRBJ2-2, reads DVKVTQSSRYLVKRTGEKVFLECVQDMDHENMFWYRQDPGLGLRLIYFSYDVKMKEKGDIPEGYSVSREKKERFSLILESASTNQTSMYLCASRDYRAGELFFGEGSRLTVL.

V usage is TRBV29-1 and J usage is TRBJ2-7, with TRBD1 matching over 7 bases. This CDR3 has 13 residues. Per the germline V gene, CDR1 is SQVTM and CDR2 is ANQGSEA. The trim removed 2 bases at V and 2 bases at J, leaving 3 bases unmatched. The CDR3 coding sequence is TGCAGCGTTGAACCAGGGGGAGCCTACGAGCAGTACTTC. Protein sequence: CSVEPGGAYEQYF.

The CDR3 here is CASSWASSTDTQYF. In nucleotides, the CDR3 is TGTGCCAGCAGCTGGGCGTCAAGCACAGATACGCAGTATTTT. The genes are TRBV5-6 and TRBJ2-3; unclear D gene. Germline values: CDR1 SGHDT, CDR2 YYEEEE. The CDR3 is 14 residues long. The V end lost 3 bases, the J end lost 0 bases, and 8 bases lay between the germline ends.

This clone was counted a few times. This chain links TRBV30 with TRBJ1-2; D is undetermined. CDR3 length: 13 residues. V was clipped by 4 bases and J by 14 bases, with 23 bases between them. Germline CDR1 reads GTSNPN; CDR2 reads SVGIG (reference sequence). The chain's CDR3 is CAWISGWVARPTF. The DNA for the CDR3 is TGTGCCTGGATTTCGGGTTGGGTGGCCCGCCCGACCTTC.

The chain employs TRBV28 and TRBJ1-1; D is perhaps TRBD1 (5 bases). Germline values: CDR1 MDHEN, CDR2 SYDVKM. CDR3 length equals 15 residues. V was pared by 4 bases and J by 1 base, with 13 bases between. The CDR3, as DNA: TGTGCCAGCAGTTCCGGGGCCTCTGGGAACACTGAAGCTTTCTTT. It codes for CASSSGASGNTEAFF.

The gene calls are TRBV9 and TRBJ2-5; TRBD2 matches 7 bases. With 0 bases clipped from V and 5 bases from J, the junction kept 7 bases outside the gene matches. The germline gives CDR1 SGDLS, CDR2 YYNGEE. The CDR3 totals 15 residues. The CDR3 DNA is TGTGCCAGCAGCGTAGGCGGGAGAGGGTTGGAGACCCAGTACTTC. It specifies CASSVGGRGLETQYF.

The rearrangement joins TRBV28 to TRBJ2-5; 10 bases agree with TRBD1. The CDR3 is made up of 16 amino acids. V shed 4 bases and J 2 bases; nucleotides not matched to a gene: 7. Germline lookup yields CDR1 MDHEN and CDR2 SYDVKM. The CDR3: CASSWDRGKVQETQYF. CDR3 DNA sequence: TGTGCCAGCAGTTGGGACAGGGGCAAGGTACAAGAGACCCAGTACTTC. Based on the CDR3 plus reference TRBV28 and TRBJ2-5, the full variable domain is DVKVTQSSRYLVKRTGEKVFLECVQDMDHENMFWYRQDPGLGLRLIYFSYDVKMKEKGDIPEGYSVSREKKERFSLILESASTNQTSMYLCASSWDRGKVQETQYFGPGTRLLVL.

This chain uses TRBV5-4 with TRBJ2-7, with 9 bases matching TRBD2. The ends lost 4 bases at V and 5 bases at J; junction bases unmatched: 10. Germline CDR1 and CDR2: SGHNT and YYREEE (reference sequence). This CDR3 contains 15 residues. In nucleotides, the CDR3 is TGTGCCAGCAGCCCCCGAGGGACTAGCCCCCACGAGCAGTACTTC. Amino acid sequence: CASSPRGTSPHEQYF.

V and J are TRBV9 and TRBJ2-3, with 7 bases identical to TRBD2. The CDR3 sequence is 16 residues long. Germline assignment: CDR1 SGDLS and CDR2 YYNGEE. The J segment lost 2 bases and the V segment lost 0 bases, leaving 6 bases of the junction unmatched. The CDR3: CASSVEGRVITDTQYF. The CDR3 DNA reads as TGTGCCAGCAGCGTAGAGGGGAGGGTTATCACAGATACGCAGTATTTT. Full variable domain (outside the CDR3, taken from reference TRBV9 and TRBJ2-3): DSGVTQTPKHLITATGQRVTLRCSPRSGDLSVYWYQQSLDQGLQFLIQYYNGEERAKGNILERFSAQQFPDLHSELNLSSLELGDSALYFCASSVEGRVITDTQYFGPGTRLTVL.